A selection of T cell receptor beta chains follows, all from one sample in a study of blood T cell repertoires in COVID-19. Measured with immunoSEQ multiplex PCR; TCRdb has only the in-frame clones, and not every one. The sample includes 150,000 or so clones, roughly 80% of them seen just once. The sequenced sample was PBMCs or T cells enriched from blood (not recorded which). These receptors came from a woman between 40 and 50 years old with acute COVID-19. Each CDR3 is given with its conserved first and last residue. A D gene is named only where the DNA matches it firmly. Clone size appears in some rows only: once, few, many, or a class for an expanded clone.

cdr3_length clone_size j_call d_call v_call cdr3_nt cdr3_aa
14 NA TRBJ1-6 TRBD1 TRBV5-6 TGTGCCAGCAGCGGCGGGACAGATAATTCACCCCTCCACTTT CASSGGTDNSPLHF
14 NA TRBJ2-3 NA TRBV9 TGTGCCAGCAGCGTAGACTCTCTCCCCGATACGCAGTATTTT CASSVDSLPDTQYF
16 NA TRBJ2-4 TRBD1 TRBV7-9 TGTGCCAGCAGCATAGGACAGGGGGGTTCTTTAAACATTCAGTACTTC CASSIGQGGSLNIQYF
14 NA TRBJ2-1 TRBD1 TRBV4-1 TGCGCCAGCAGCCAAGTGACAGGGGCTAATGAGCAGTTCTTC CASSQVTGANEQFF
18 once TRBJ2-5 TRBD2 TRBV5-4 TGTGCCAGCAGCTTCGGAGCGGGAGGCCCCTACCCACAAGAGACCCAGTACTTC CASSFGAGGPYPQETQYF
15 NA TRBJ2-1 TRBD2 TRBV5-1 TGCGCCAGCAGACCAGCGGGGAGGGAGTACAATGAGCAGTTCTTC CASRPAGREYNEQFF
17 NA TRBJ2-1 TRBD2 TRBV11-2 TGTGCCAGCAGCCCAACAGCGGGACTAGCGGCCTACAATGAGCAGTTCTTC CASSPTAGLAAYNEQFF
15 NA TRBJ1-2 TRBD1 TRBV19 TGTGCCAGTAGTATGACAGGGGTCCGTAACTATGGCTACACCTTC CASSMTGVRNYGYTF
14 few TRBJ1-2 NA TRBV6-5 TGTGCCAGCACCCGAGCGGGGGCTGACTATGGCTACACCTTC CASTRAGADYGYTF
18 NA TRBJ2-3 TRBD2 TRBV4-2 TGTGCCAGCAGCCTGGGACTAGCGGGAGGACGAAGCACAGATACGCAGTATTTT CASSLGLAGGRSTDTQYF
15 few TRBJ1-1 NA TRBV18 TGTGCCAGCTCACCAAGGTTCGGACAGAACACTGAAGCTTTCTTT CASSPRFGQNTEAFF
16 NA TRBJ2-7 TRBD1 TRBV19 TGTGCCAGTAGCCCGCCCGGCCGGGACAGGGGCAACGAGCAGTACTTC CASSPPGRDRGNEQYF
14 NA TRBJ2-1 TRBD1 TRBV19 TGTGCCAGTAGTTTGCAGGGGGCAGGGGATGAGCAGTTCTTC CASSLQGAGDEQFF
16 few TRBJ2-4 TRBD1 TRBV11-2 TGTGCCAGCAGCTTTAGGGGGCGAGAAGCCAAAAACATTCAGTACTTC CASSFRGREAKNIQYF
15 NA TRBJ2-1 TRBD2 TRBV2 TGTGCCAGCACCCCAAGCGGGATAGCCGGCGATGAGCAGTTCTTC CASTPSGIAGDEQFF
19 NA TRBJ1-2 TRBD1 TRBV18 TGTGCCAGCTCACTCGACAGGGGCCGCCTCTCGGGCGAAAACTATGGCTACACCTTC CASSLDRGRLSGENYGYTF
16 NA TRBJ1-2 TRBD1 TRBV4-1 TGCGCCAGCAGCCAAGACGGGTCAGGGGGGTTTTATGGCTACACCTTC CASSQDGSGGFYGYTF
12 NA TRBJ1-6 NA TRBV13 TGTGCCAGCAGGTCAGGGTCAGGGGCCCTCCACTTT CASRSGSGALHF
15 NA TRBJ2-1 NA TRBV19 TGTGCCAGTAGTTTTGGGGGGTTCCCATACAATGAGCAGTTCTTC CASSFGGFPYNEQFF
13 NA TRBJ2-1 TRBD1 TRBV6-5 TGTGCCAGCAGTCCTTACACGGGACAGGATCAGTTCTTC CASSPYTGQDQFF
14 NA TRBJ2-5 NA TRBV30 TGTGCCTGGAGTTTATCGGCCACGCGGGAGACCCAGTACTTC CAWSLSATRETQYF
14 NA TRBJ2-2 NA TRBV7-3 TGTGCCAGCAGCCCCACAGTGGGCACCGGGGAGCTGTTTTTT CASSPTVGTGELFF
14 NA TRBJ1-6 TRBD1 TRBV25-1 TGTGCCAGCGGGGACAGAGAGGATAATTCACCCCTCCACTTT CASGDREDNSPLHF
14 NA TRBJ1-5 NA TRBV3-1/TRBV3-2 TGTGCCAGCAGCCAAGGGAGTAGCAATCAGCCCCAGCATTTT CASSQGSSNQPQHF
13 NA TRBJ1-6 NA TRBV27 TGTGCCAGCAGTTTGCAGTATAATTCACCCCTCCACTTT CASSLQYNSPLHF
19 NA TRBJ2-1 TRBD2 TRBV5-1 TGCGCCAGCAGCCCCCTTCAGGGCAATGATTTGACTAGCGGGAGTGGGCAGTTCTTC CASSPLQGNDLTSGSGQFF